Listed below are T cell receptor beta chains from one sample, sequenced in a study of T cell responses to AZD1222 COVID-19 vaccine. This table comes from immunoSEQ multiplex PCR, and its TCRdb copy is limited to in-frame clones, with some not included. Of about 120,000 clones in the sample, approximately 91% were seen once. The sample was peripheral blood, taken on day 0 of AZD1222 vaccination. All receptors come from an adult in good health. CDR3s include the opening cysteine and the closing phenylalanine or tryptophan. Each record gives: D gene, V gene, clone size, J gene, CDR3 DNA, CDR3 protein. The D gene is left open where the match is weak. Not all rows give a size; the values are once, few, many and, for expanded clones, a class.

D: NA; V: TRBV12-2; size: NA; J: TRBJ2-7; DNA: TGTGCAAGTCGCCTCGTTGGGCACAGGGGGACCATCTCCTACGAGCAGTACTTC; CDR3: CASRLVGHRGTISYEQYF
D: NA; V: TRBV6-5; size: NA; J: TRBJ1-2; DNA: TGTGCCAGCAGTTACTCCGGGGGCGGTGGCTACACCTTC; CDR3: CASSYSGGGGYTF
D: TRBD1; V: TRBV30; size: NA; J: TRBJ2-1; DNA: TGTGCCTGGAGCAAAGTCTCCGGGACAGGTTACAATGAGCAGTTCTTC; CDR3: CAWSKVSGTGYNEQFF
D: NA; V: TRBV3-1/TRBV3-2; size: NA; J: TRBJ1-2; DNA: TGTGCCAGCAGCCAAGATCTGGCGGGCAGGGTGGACTATGGCTACACCTTC; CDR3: CASSQDLAGRVDYGYTF
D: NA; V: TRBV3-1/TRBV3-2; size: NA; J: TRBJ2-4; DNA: TGTGCCAGCAGCCCCGTTGCCAGCGTCAACATTCAGTACTTC; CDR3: CASSPVASVNIQYF
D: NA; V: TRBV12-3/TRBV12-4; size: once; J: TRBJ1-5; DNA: TGTGCCAGCAGTTTGGCGAAGTATCAGCCCCAGCATTTT; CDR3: CASSLAKYQPQHF
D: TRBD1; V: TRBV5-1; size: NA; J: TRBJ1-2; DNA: TGCGCCAGCAGCCTCCGGACAGGGGGCTTCGCTAACTATGGCTACACCTTC; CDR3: CASSLRTGGFANYGYTF
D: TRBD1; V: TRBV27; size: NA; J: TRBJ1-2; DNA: TGTGCCAGCCAGACGACAGGGGACTATGGCTACACCTTC; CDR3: CASQTTGDYGYTF
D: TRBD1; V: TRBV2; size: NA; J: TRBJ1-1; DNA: TGTGCCAGCAGTGACGAGGGGGCGTACACTGAAGCTTTCTTT; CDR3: CASSDEGAYTEAFF
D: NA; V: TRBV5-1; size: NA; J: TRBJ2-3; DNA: TGCGCCAGCAGCCCCCGGGCTGGGACCCCAGATACGCAGTATTTT; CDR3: CASSPRAGTPDTQYF
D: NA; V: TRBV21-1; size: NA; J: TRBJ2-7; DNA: TGTGCCAGCAGCGCAGCAGGGCCGTCCGAGCAGTACTTC; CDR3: CASSAAGPSEQYF
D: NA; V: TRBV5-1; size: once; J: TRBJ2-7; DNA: TGCGCCAGCACCTCCCACTCAGGGTCCGAGCAGTACTTC; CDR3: CASTSHSGSEQYF
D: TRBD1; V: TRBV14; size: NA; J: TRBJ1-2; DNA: TGTGCCAGCAGCCTCCGTCCCGGGACAGTTTCCTATGGCTACACCTTC; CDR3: CASSLRPGTVSYGYTF
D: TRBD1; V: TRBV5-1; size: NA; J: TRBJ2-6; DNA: TGCGCCAGCAGCTCCGGGACAGGGGAGGCCAACGTCCTGACTTTC; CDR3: CASSSGTGEANVLTF
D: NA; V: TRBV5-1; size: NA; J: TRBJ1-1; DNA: TGCGCCAGCACAACGGGCGGGATGAATGGGAACACTGAAGCTTTCTTT; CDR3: CASTTGGMNGNTEAFF
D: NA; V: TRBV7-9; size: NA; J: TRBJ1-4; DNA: TGTGCCAGCAGCTTCTATAATGAAAAACTGTTTTTT; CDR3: CASSFYNEKLFF
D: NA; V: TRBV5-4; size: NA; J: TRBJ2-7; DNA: TGTGCCAGCAGCTTGGGGGGAAGGAGTGGCGAGCAGTACTTC; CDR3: CASSLGGRSGEQYF
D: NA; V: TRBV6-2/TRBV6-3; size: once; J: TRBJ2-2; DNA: TGTGCCAGCAGTTTTTCGCTCGTGAACACCGGGGAGCTGTTTTTT; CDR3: CASSFSLVNTGELFF
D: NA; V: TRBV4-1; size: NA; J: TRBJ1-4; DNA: TGCGCCAGCAGCCAAGAGGAGGGGCGGACCGCAATGAAAAAACTGTTTTTT; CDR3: CASSQEEGRTAMKKLFF
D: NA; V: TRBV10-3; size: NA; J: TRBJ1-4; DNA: TGTGCCATCAGTGAGGCGGAGGTTAATGAAAAACTGTTTTTT; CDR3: CAISEAEVNEKLFF
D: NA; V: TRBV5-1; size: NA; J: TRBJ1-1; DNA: TGCGCCAGCAGCTTGGCCGTTAGGACTGAAGCTTTCTTT; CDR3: CASSLAVRTEAFF
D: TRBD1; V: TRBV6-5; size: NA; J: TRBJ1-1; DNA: TGTGCCAGCAGTAGAAACAGGGGTGGGGACACTGAAGCTTTCTTT; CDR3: CASSRNRGGDTEAFF
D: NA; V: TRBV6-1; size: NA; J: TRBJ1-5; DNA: TGTGCCAGCAGTGAAGGGGCAGGGACGGGCAATCAGCCCCAGCATTTT; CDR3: CASSEGAGTGNQPQHF
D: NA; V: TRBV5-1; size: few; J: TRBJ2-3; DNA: TGCGCCAGCAGCCCAGTACGACAGCTAAGCACAGATACGCAGTATTTT; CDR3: CASSPVRQLSTDTQYF
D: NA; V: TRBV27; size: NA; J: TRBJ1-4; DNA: TGTGCCAGCAGCCCTCTAAGGCGTAATGAAAAACTGTTTTTT; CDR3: CASSPLRRNEKLFF
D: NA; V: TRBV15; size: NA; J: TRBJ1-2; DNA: TGTGCCACCAGCAGAGTGGCCGGGGATGGCTACACCTTC; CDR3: CATSRVAGDGYTF
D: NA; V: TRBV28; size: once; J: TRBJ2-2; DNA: TGTGCCAGCACCCTGGTCGGGAGGGGGCTTGCCGGGGAGCTGTTTTTT; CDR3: CASTLVGRGLAGELFF
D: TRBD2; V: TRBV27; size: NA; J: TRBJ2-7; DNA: TGTGCCAGCAGTTTCGGGGGGGAAACCTACGAGCAGTACTTC; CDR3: CASSFGGETYEQYF
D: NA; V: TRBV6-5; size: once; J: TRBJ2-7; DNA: TGTGCCAGCTTCGCGGGCTCGTGGGAGCAGTACTTC; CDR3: CASFAGSWEQYF
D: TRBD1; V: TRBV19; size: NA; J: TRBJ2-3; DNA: TGTGCCAGTAGTATAGGGACAGGGTTAGGAACAGATACGCAGTATTTT; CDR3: CASSIGTGLGTDTQYF
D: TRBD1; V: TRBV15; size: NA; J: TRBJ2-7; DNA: TGTGCCACCAGCAGAGCGACCGGGACAGGGTCCTACGAGCAGTACTTC; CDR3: CATSRATGTGSYEQYF
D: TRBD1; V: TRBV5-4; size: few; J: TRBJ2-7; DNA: TGTGCCAGCAGCCCCAGGACAGGACTGAGCTCCTACGAGCAGTACTTC; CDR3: CASSPRTGLSSYEQYF
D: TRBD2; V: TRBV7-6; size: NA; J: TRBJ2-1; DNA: TGTGCCAGCAGCCCCATAGCGGGGGGCAATGAGCAGTTCTTC; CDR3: CASSPIAGGNEQFF
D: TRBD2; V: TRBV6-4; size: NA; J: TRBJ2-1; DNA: TGTGCCAGCAGTGAATTAGCGGGGGAGAACAATGAGCAGTTCTTC; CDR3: CASSELAGENNEQFF
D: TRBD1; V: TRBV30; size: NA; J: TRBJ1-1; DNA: TGTGCCTGGAGAGGGTGGACAGGGACCGGCACTGAAGCTTTCTTT; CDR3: CAWRGWTGTGTEAFF
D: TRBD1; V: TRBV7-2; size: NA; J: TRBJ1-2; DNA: TGTGCCAGCAGCCTCGGGACAGCTAACTATGGCTACACCTTC; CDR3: CASSLGTANYGYTF
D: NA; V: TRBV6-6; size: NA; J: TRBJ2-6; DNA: TGTGCCAGCAGTCCCGGAGGGCAGGGTGCGGCTGGGGCCAACGTCCTGACTTTC; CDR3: CASSPGGQGAAGANVLTF
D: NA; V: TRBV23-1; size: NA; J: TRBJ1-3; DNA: TGCGCCAGCAGCCTATCACAGGGTGACAGGTCTGGAAACACCATATATTTT; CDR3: CASSLSQGDRSGNTIYF
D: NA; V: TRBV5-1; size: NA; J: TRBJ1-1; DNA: TGCGCCAGCAGCTTGGTTGGGGGCCCCCTGAACACTGAAGCTTTCTTT; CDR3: CASSLVGGPLNTEAFF
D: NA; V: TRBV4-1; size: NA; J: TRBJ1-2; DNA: TGCGCCAGCAGCCAAGCGGGGAATGGCTACACCTTC; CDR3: CASSQAGNGYTF
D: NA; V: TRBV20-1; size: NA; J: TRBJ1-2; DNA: TGCAGTGCTAGTCAGGGGCAAGTAGGCTATGGCTACACCTTC; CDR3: CSASQGQVGYGYTF
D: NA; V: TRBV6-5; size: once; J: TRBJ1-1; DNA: TGTGCCAGCAGTTATCGGTCTGAAGCTTTCTTT; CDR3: CASSYRSEAFF
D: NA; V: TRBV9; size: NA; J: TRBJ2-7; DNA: TGTGCCAGCAGCGTAGGAGAAGGCGTCGAGCAGTACTTC; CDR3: CASSVGEGVEQYF
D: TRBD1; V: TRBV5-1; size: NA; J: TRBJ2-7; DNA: TGCGCCAGCAGCCCGGGACAGGGCTCCTTCTACGAGCAGTACTTC; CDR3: CASSPGQGSFYEQYF
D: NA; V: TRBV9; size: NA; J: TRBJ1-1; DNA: TGTGCCAGCAGCGTGACAGGAGTTTTGAACACTGAAGCTTTCTTT; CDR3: CASSVTGVLNTEAFF
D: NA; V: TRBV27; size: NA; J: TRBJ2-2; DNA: TGTGCCAGCAGTCTCATAGAGACCGGGGAGCTGTTTTTT; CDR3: CASSLIETGELFF
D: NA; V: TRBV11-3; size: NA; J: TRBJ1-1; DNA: TGTGCCAGCAGCCATCAAAGGAGGGACACTGAAGCTTTCTTT; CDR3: CASSHQRRDTEAFF
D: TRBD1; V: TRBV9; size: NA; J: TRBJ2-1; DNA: TGTGCCAGCAGTGAGACCGGGACAGGGCTTGGAAATGAGCAGTTCTTC; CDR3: CASSETGTGLGNEQFF
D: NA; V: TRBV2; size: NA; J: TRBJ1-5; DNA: TGTGCCAGCAGTGAAGGGGGTGGGAGGGGCCAGCCCCAGCATTTT; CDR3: CASSEGGGRGQPQHF
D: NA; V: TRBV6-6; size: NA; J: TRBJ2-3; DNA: TGTGCCAGCAGTTACTCGGAGGCTTACGATACGCAGTATTTT; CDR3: CASSYSEAYDTQYF
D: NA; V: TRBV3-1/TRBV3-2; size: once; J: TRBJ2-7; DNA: TGTGCCAGCAGTAGATCCTACGAGCAGTACTTC; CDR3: CASSRSYEQYF
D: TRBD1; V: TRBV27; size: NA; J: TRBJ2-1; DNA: TGTGCCAGCAGTCCGTTGACAGGGGGCATCTACAATGAGCAGTTCTTC; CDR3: CASSPLTGGIYNEQFF